This T cell receptor (beta chain) was profiled in a study of control samples from healthy donors and cancer patients. Only in-frame clones appear in the TCRdb table, and some are missing; sequencing was by immunoSEQ multiplex PCR. The table records about 110,000 clones, approximately 82% of them present only once. Material: blood. This receptor was taken from a man between 18 and 29 years old in good health.

CDR3 DNA: TGTGCCAGCAGTCCCGGGACAGGACTACTGAGCTCCTACAATGAGCAGTTCTTC. Its translation: CASSPGTGLLSSYNEQFF. J is TRBJ2-1 and V is TRBV28; 8 nucleotides line up with TRBD1. V was clipped by 5 bases and J by 0 bases; unmatched bases: 12. CDR1 and CDR2 from the germline V gene are MDHEN and SYDVKM. The CDR3 spans 18 residues.